The next 17 T cell receptor beta chains were all read from a single sample in a study of control samples from healthy donors and cancer patients. Assay: immunoSEQ multiplex PCR; the TCRdb copy retains only in-frame clones and omits some. There are more than 150,000 clones in the sample; over 85% occur only once, and almost 1.5% lies in the top ten. Sequencing was done on a sample of blood. The receptors shown here come from a man aged 18 to 29 in good health.

J is TRBJ2-4 and V is TRBV4-2, with D perhaps TRBD2 (8 bases). Trimming took 3 bases from V and 6 from J, leaving 24 bases between them. This CDR3 has 18 amino acids. The germline gives CDR1 LGHNA, CDR2 YNFKEQ. CDR3 DNA sequence: TGTGCCAGCAGCCAGGAGAGGGGCGGGGGGACAGCTTCAAACATTCAGTACTTC. Amino acids: CASSQERGGGTASNIQYF.

The chain links TRBV5-1 to TRBJ1-3, with 10 bases that match TRBD1. Trimming at V came to 3 bases and at J to 0 bases, leaving 6 bases not matched to a gene. The CDR3 covers 17 residues. Germline V gives CDR1 SGHRS, CDR2 YFSETQ. The CDR3 nucleotides are TGCGCCAGCAGCTGGGACAGGGGAGGTTACTCTGGAAACACCATATATTTT. It is translated as CASSWDRGGYSGNTIYF.

The J gene is TRBJ2-7, the V gene TRBV5-4; D ambiguous. V lost 1 base, J lost 7 bases, and 15 bases lay in between. CDR3 length equals 14 residues. Per germline, CDR1 SGHNT and CDR2 YYREEE (reference sequence). This CDR3 is CASSLRSGQGEQYF. CDR3 coding DNA: TGTGCCAGCAGCTTGCGGTCAGGCCAAGGTGAGCAGTACTTC.

This chain joins TRBV28 and TRBJ2-1; 10 positions match TRBD1. CDR3 length: 15 amino acids. V lost 5 bases, J lost 8 bases, and 9 bases stayed unmatched. The germline gives CDR1 MDHEN, CDR2 SYDVKM. CDR3 in amino acids: CASSIGTGDFDEQFF. The CDR3 DNA reads TGTGCCAGCAGTATTGGGACAGGGGATTTCGATGAGCAGTTCTTC.

V gene TRBV6-5 combines with J gene TRBJ1-2, with TRBD1 as a possible D gene (6 bases). This CDR3 contains 14 residues. The germline V gene has CDR1 MNHEY and CDR2 SVGAGI. With 7 bases removed from V and 5 bases from J, the gap between germline ends came to 17 bases. CDR3 bases: TGTGCCAGCAACCTCGACAGGATCGGGTATGGCTACACCTTC. It is translated as CASNLDRIGYGYTF.

The chain combines TRBV25-1 with TRBJ1-4; 9 bases fit TRBD1. V was clipped by 5 bases and J by 8 bases; unmatched bases: 6. Germline values: CDR1 MGHDK, CDR2 SYGVNS. The CDR3 spans 14 residues. Here the CDR3 DNA reads TGTGCCAGCAGTCCCACAGGGGGCCGAGAAAAACTGTTTTTT. It encodes CASSPTGGREKLFF.

CDR3 amino acids: CSALLGEGYTF. DNA for the CDR3: TGCAGTGCCCTATTGGGGGAAGGCTACACCTTC. V and J are TRBV20-1 and TRBJ1-2, with a weak D call TRBD1 (5 bases). Trimming stripped 6 bases from V and 8 bases from J, with 13 bases between. The CDR3 runs 11 residues. Germline CDR1 and CDR2: DFQATT and SNEGSKA (reference sequence).

This sequence joins TRBV6-6 and TRBJ1-2, with a weak D call TRBD1 (6 bases). Germline CDR1 reads MNHNY; CDR2 reads SVGAGI (reference sequence). This CDR3 comprises 12 residues. V lost 2 bases and J 9 bases, leaving 10 bases between the germline ends. CDR3 loop: CASSYQGQSYTF. CDR3 DNA sequence: TGTGCCAGCAGTTACCAGGGACAAAGCTACACCTTC.

The chain is built from TRBV5-1 and TRBJ1-2; possible D gene TRBD1, 5 bases. This CDR3 has 17 residues. The V gene lost 3 bases and the J gene lost 2 bases, with 20 bases spanning the gap. Germline assignment: CDR1 SGHRS and CDR2 YFSETQ. CDR3 sequence reads: CASSSGKGPGTNYGYTF. CDR3 nucleotide sequence: TGCGCCAGCAGCTCGGGGAAGGGTCCGGGGACCAACTATGGCTACACCTTC.

The genes are TRBV27 and TRBJ2-2, with D possibly matching TRBD1 (5 bases). The germline V and J ends were trimmed by 3 bases and 6 bases, with 14 bases remaining between them. The CDR3 sequence is 15 residues long. Per germline, CDR1 MNHEY and CDR2 SMNVEV (reference sequence). Written as DNA, the CDR3 is TGTGCCAGCAGTTTTAATAGGGGTGGCTCCGGGGAGCTGTTTTTT. This sequence encodes CASSFNRGGSGELFF.

The chain couples TRBV6-5 to TRBJ1-2; D unclear. Germline loops: CDR1 MNHEY, CDR2 SVGAGI. The CDR3 spans 14 residues. The V end lost 5 bases, the J end lost 4 bases, and 14 bases lay between the germline ends. CDR3 sequence (DNA): TGTGCCAGCAGTCCCGCTCTTATGGGCTATGGCTACACCTTC. It is translated as CASSPALMGYGYTF.

This rearrangement joins TRBV5-5 to TRBJ1-1; D is unresolved. This CDR3 is built from 12 residues. Trimming took off 2 bases at V and 1 base at J, with 3 bases between the two ends. Germline CDR1 and CDR2: SGHKS and YYEKEE (reference sequence). The CDR3 spells CASSLRNTEAFF. DNA for the CDR3: TGTGCCAGCAGCTTAAGGAACACTGAAGCTTTCTTT. Together with reference TRBV5-5 and TRBJ1-1, the CDR3 gives the full variable domain: DAGVTQSPTHLIKTRGQQVTLRCSPISGHKSVSWYQQVLGQGPQFIFQYYEKEERGRGNFPDRFSARQFPNYSSELNVNALLLGDSALYLCASSLRNTEAFFGQGTRLTVV.

V and J are TRBV9 and TRBJ2-1; D not resolved. The V and J ends lost 4 bases and 9 bases respectively, with 26 bases between them. The CDR3 is 17 amino acids. In germline, CDR1 is SGDLS, CDR2 YYNGEE. The CDR3 region has the DNA TGTGCCAGCAGCTTCCGAGACGGATCGAGGTGGCCTTTTGAGCAGTTCTTC. Translating gives CASSFRDGSRWPFEQFF.

This clone occurred a few times. V gene TRBV5-1 combines with J gene TRBJ2-7; 12 bases are a match to TRBD1. V lost 4 bases, J lost 4 bases, and 3 bases stayed unmatched. Germline V gene sequence: CDR1 SGHRS, CDR2 YFSETQ. The CDR3 is 14 amino acids. The CDR3 loop is CASSPGQGAYEQYF. The CDR3 nucleotides read TGCGCCAGCAGCCCGGGACAGGGGGCGTACGAGCAGTACTTC.

The V and J genes are TRBV6-1 and TRBJ1-6; D gene ambiguous. This CDR3 comprises 15 residues. CDR1 and CDR2 from the germline V gene are MNHNS and SASEGT. Deletions cut 2 bases from V and 10 bases from J, with 15 bases between. The CDR3 DNA sequence: TGTGCCAGCAGTGAAACGATGGTTTTGGGATCACCCCTCCACTTT. Residues: CASSETMVLGSPLHF.

This clone was counted once. V gene TRBV12-3 or TRBV12-4 combines with J gene TRBJ1-3; 9 bases map to TRBD1. Trimming cost V 6 bases and J 16 bases; bases outside gene matches: 13. This CDR3 spans 13 amino acids. CDR3 sequence (DNA): TGTGCCAGCAGCATCCGGGACAGGGAGAAGTATTATTTT. The encoded protein is CASSIRDREKYYF.

This clone was counted a few times. This chain connects TRBV5-5 to TRBJ2-6; D unclear. Trimming took off 4 bases at V and 0 bases at J, with 11 bases between the two ends. The CDR3 is made up of 16 amino acids. Germline CDR1 is SGHKS and CDR2 is YYEKEE (reference sequence). CDR3 residues: CASSPDSSSGANVLTF. The DNA of the CDR3 is TGTGCCAGCAGCCCTGACTCGAGCTCTGGGGCCAACGTCCTGACTTTC.